This T cell receptor (beta chain) is drawn from a study of blood T cell repertoires in COVID-19. The CDR3 runs 14 residues. From germline, CDR1 is SGHTA and CDR2 FQGNSA. Trimming stripped 2 bases from V and 1 base from J, with 8 bases between. The protocol was immunoSEQ multiplex PCR, while the TCRdb copy is restricted to in-frame clones and leaves out a portion. Of around 170,000 clones detected, roughly four fifths appear once; the ten largest clones hold over 6%. What was sequenced was peripheral blood. The gene calls are TRBV7-2 and TRBJ2-5; D gene unclear. This TCR derives from a woman aged 70-85 years with COVID-19, enrolled during active disease. The CDR3 nucleotides are TGTGCCAGCAGCTTAACTACCAGCCAAGAGACCCAGTACTTC. Encoded protein: CASSLTTSQETQYF.